The entry below describes one T cell receptor (beta chain). What it binds is unknown. Trimming took 5 bases from V and 6 from J, leaving 11 bases between them. The CDR3 runs to 13 residues. TCRdb called the RT-PCR reads again in MiXCR, with one record for every CDR3 protein. Counted here are hundreds of thousands of distinct CDR3 sequences, about a tenth occurring once; the ten biggest clones make up approximately 12%. This sample is part of a study of response to subunit inactivated influenza vaccine. Findings and caveats of the study: New T cells are recruited in small numbers by each seasonal influenza vaccination, according to the authors' suggestion.

The receptor was derived from a man aged 45-65 years who received an inactivated influenza vaccine. The sequenced sample was PBMCs from blood, obtained 40 to 50 days after vaccination. The rearrangement joins TRBV12-3 or TRBV12-4 to TRBJ1-5; TRBD1 might be the D (6 bases). CDR3 in DNA: TGTGCCAGCAGTCAAACAGGGCTTCAGCCCCAGCATTTT. This gives the protein CASSQTGLQPQHF.